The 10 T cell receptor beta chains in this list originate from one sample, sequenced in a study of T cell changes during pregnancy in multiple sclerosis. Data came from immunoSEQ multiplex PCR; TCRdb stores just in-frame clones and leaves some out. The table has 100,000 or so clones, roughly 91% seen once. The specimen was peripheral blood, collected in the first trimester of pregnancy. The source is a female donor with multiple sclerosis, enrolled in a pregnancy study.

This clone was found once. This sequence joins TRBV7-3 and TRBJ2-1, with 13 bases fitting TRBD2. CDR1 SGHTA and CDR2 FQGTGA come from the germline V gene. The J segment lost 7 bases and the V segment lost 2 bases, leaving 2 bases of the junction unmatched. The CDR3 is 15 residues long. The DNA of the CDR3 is TGTGCCAGCAGCTTACGGGGACTAGCGGGAAATGAGCAGTTCTTC. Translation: CASSLRGLAGNEQFF.

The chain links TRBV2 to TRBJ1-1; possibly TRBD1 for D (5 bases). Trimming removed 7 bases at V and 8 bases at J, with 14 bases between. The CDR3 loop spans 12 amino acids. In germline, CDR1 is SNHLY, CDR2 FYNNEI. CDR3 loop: CASIGERTEAFF. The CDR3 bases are TGTGCCAGCATAGGAGAGAGGACAGAAGCTTTCTTT.

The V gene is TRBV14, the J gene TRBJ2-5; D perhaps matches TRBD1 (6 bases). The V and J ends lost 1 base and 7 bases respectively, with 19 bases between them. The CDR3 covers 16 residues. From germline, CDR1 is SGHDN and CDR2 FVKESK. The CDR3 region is CASSQGQSHGRGTQYF. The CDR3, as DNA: TGTGCCAGCAGCCAAGGACAGAGCCACGGCAGGGGGACCCAGTACTTC.

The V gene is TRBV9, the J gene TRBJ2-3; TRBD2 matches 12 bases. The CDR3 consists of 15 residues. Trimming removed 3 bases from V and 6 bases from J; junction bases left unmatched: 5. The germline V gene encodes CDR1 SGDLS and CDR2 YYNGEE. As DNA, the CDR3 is TGTGCCAGCAGCGCTAGCGGGGGGGCCATCGATACGCAGTATTTT. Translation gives CASSASGGAIDTQYF. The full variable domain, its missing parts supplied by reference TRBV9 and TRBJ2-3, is DSGVTQTPKHLITATGQRVTLRCSPRSGDLSVYWYQQSLDQGLQFLIQYYNGEERAKGNILERFSAQQFPDLHSELNLSSLELGDSALYFCASSASGGAIDTQYFGPGTRLTVL.

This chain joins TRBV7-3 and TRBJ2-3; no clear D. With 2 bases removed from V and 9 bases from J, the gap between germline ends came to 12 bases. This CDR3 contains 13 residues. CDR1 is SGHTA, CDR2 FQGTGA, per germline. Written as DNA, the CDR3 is TGTGCCAGCAGCTTACAGCCACTACAAACGCAGTATTTT. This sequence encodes CASSLQPLQTQYF.

The CDR3, as DNA: TGTGCCAGCAGCGGGTTGACGAGGGATGAGCAGTTCTTC. It translates to CASSGLTRDEQFF. The V gene is TRBV14, the J gene TRBJ2-1; maybe TRBD2 (5 bases). The CDR3 loop spans 13 amino acids. Germline V gene data show CDR1 as SGHDN and CDR2 as FVKESK. The ends were cut back, 5 bases at V and 8 bases at J, with 13 bases in the middle.

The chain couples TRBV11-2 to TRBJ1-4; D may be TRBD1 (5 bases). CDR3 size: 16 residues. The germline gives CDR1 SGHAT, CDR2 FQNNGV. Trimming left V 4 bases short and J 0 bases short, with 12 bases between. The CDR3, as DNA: TGTGCCAGCAGCTCCGGGGGGGGTGCAACTAATGAAAAACTGTTTTTT. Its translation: CASSSGGGATNEKLFF.

Here the CDR3 DNA reads TGTGCCAGCAGCCAAGAACTAGCGGGAGTCACAGATACGCAGTATTTT. Its protein product is CASSQELAGVTDTQYF. The genes are TRBV4-2 and TRBJ2-3, with 11 bases fitting TRBD2. Germline V lookup: CDR1 LGHNA, CDR2 YNFKEQ. CDR3 length: 16 amino acids. V gave up 0 bases and J gave up 2 bases; unmatched junction bases: 1.

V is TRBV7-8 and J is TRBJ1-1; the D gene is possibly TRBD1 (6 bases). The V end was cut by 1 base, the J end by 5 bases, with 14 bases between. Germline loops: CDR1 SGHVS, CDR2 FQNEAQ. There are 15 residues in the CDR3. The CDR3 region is CASSLDAGEGTEAFF. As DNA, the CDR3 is TGTGCCAGCAGCTTAGACGCAGGGGAAGGGACTGAAGCTTTCTTT.

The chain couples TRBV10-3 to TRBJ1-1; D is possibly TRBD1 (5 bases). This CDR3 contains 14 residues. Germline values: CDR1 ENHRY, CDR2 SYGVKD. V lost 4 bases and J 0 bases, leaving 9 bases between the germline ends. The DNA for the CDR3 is TGTGCCATCAGTGCGGGGGGAATGAACACTGAAGCTTTCTTT. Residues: CAISAGGMNTEAFF.